These 12 T cell receptor beta chains were sequenced from one sample in a study of blood T cell repertoires in COVID-19. Repertoires were generated with immunoSEQ multiplex PCR, while TCRdb's copy carries only in-frame clones and drops some. The repertoire holds approximately 300,000 clones, with 92% as singletons. Specimen: PBMCs or T cells enriched from blood (not recorded which). These receptors originate from a woman aged 25 to 39 who had recovered from COVID-19.

The genes are TRBV15 and TRBJ2-5; TRBD2 matches 7 bases. Germline loops: CDR1 LNHNV, CDR2 YYDKDF (reference sequence). The V segment lost 1 base and the J segment 5 bases; nucleotides outside the gene matches: 4. CDR3 length: 14 amino acids. The CDR3: CATSRVFGGETQYF. CDR3 DNA sequence: TGTGCCACCAGCAGAGTGTTCGGGGGGGAGACCCAGTACTTC.

J is TRBJ2-7 and V is TRBV27, with D possibly matching TRBD1 (6 bases). The CDR3 contains 14 residues. The germline V gene encodes CDR1 MNHEY and CDR2 SMNVEV (reference sequence). The V gene lost 6 bases and the J gene lost 2 bases, with 14 bases spanning the gap. The DNA for the CDR3 is TGTGCCAGCAGCCCCTTGGGGGCAGCCTACGAGCAGTACTTC. It is translated as CASSPLGAAYEQYF.

This chain uses TRBV7-9 with TRBJ2-5, with D perhaps TRBD1 (5 bases). V lost 5 bases, J lost 4 bases, and 14 bases lay in between. In germline, CDR1 is SEHNR, CDR2 FQNEAQ (reference sequence). The CDR3 is 14 residues long. Written as DNA, the CDR3 is TGTGCCAGCAGCCGCCCGGGCAGGGCAGAGACCCAGTACTTC. Protein: CASSRPGRAETQYF.

The chain couples TRBV5-8 to TRBJ1-2; maybe TRBD1 (6 bases). The CDR3 has 15 residues. The germline V gene has CDR1 SGHTS and CDR2 YDEGEE. Trimming removed 0 bases from V and 4 bases from J, with 13 bases in between. The CDR3 DNA follows: TGTGCCAGCAGCTTGGCGACAGGAGCTGCCTATGGCTACACCTTC. Amino acids: CASSLATGAAYGYTF.

This sequence joins TRBV27 and TRBJ1-1, with 8 bases matching TRBD1. The CDR3 is 18 amino acids. Germline CDR1 and CDR2: MNHEY and SMNVEV (reference sequence). With 5 bases clipped from V and 4 bases from J, the junction kept 18 bases outside the gene matches. CDR3 in amino acids: CASSTYPPDRDRRTEAFF. DNA for the CDR3: TGTGCCAGCAGTACCTATCCCCCGGACAGGGATCGGCGCACTGAAGCTTTCTTT.

The chain employs TRBV25-1 and TRBJ2-5; the match to TRBD2 covers 8 bases. Germline values: CDR1 MGHDK, CDR2 SYGVNS. This CDR3 is 16 amino acids long. Trimming at V came to 5 bases and at J to 5 bases, leaving 13 bases not matched to a gene. DNA for the CDR3: TGTGCCAGCAGTTCGAACAAGCGGGGGTCCCGCGAGACCCAGTACTTC. This translates into CASSSNKRGSRETQYF. Filled out from reference TRBV25-1 and TRBJ2-5, the complete variable domain reads EADIYQTPRYLVIGTGKKITLECSQTMGHDKMYWYQQDPGMELHLIHYSYGVNSTEKGDLSSESTVSRIRTEHFPLTLESARPSHTSQYLCASSSNKRGSRETQYFGPGTRLLVL.

CDR3 sequence (DNA): TGTGCCAGCAGTGCCGAGATCGGGGGGGCCGTTGAAGCTTTCTTT. Encoded protein: CASSAEIGGAVEAFF. The chain has TRBV6-4 and TRBJ1-1; D perhaps matches TRBD1 (6 bases). Deletions cut 4 bases from V and 7 bases from J, with 19 bases between. The CDR3 contains 15 residues. CDR1 and CDR2 from the germline V gene are MRHNA and SNTAGT.

J is TRBJ2-7 and V is TRBV27, with D possibly TRBD1 on 7 matching bases. V dropped 10 bases and J dropped 4 bases, with 20 bases sitting between them. Germline assignment: CDR1 MNHEY and CDR2 SMNVEV (reference sequence). CDR3 size: 14 residues. The CDR3 sequence is CATGVYGTVYEQYF. The CDR3 DNA reads TGTGCCACGGGGGTTTATGGGACAGTATACGAGCAGTACTTC.

The rearrangement links TRBV28 to TRBJ1-5; D gene ambiguous. Per the germline V gene, CDR1 is MDHEN and CDR2 is SYDVKM. V lost 3 bases and J 0 bases, leaving 6 bases between the germline ends. This CDR3 region has 14 residues. The CDR3 is CASSFGSSNQPQHF. The DNA for the CDR3 is TGTGCCAGCAGTTTTGGGAGTAGCAATCAGCCCCAGCATTTT.

Regarding this clone: Other DNA sequences from this sample encode an identical CDR3 as well. The chain employs TRBV7-3 and TRBJ2-6; TRBD1 matches 7 bases. The CDR3 covers 15 residues. The germline gives CDR1 SGHTA, CDR2 FQGTGA. The trim removed 2 bases at V and 2 bases at J, leaving 0 bases unmatched. CDR3 sequence reads: CASSLQGAGANVLTF. Written as DNA, the CDR3 is TGTGCCAGCAGCTTACAGGGGGCTGGGGCCAACGTCCTGACTTTC.

This clone showed up just once. V is TRBV7-8 and J is TRBJ2-3; perhaps TRBD1 as D (6 bases). Deletions cut 5 bases from V and 1 base from J, with 10 bases between. The germline gives CDR1 SGHVS, CDR2 FQNEAQ. The CDR3 contains 14 residues. Written as DNA, the CDR3 is TGTGCCAGCAGCCCGGACAGTGGCACAGATACGCAGTATTTT. Protein sequence: CASSPDSGTDTQYF.

The CDR3 DNA is TGTGCCAGCAGCGGGGGGCCAGGAACAAACTACGAGCAGTACTTC. This translates into CASSGGPGTNYEQYF. The rearrangement joins TRBV9 to TRBJ2-7, with a tentative D call TRBD1 (6 bases). Germline V CDR1 and CDR2: SGDLS, YYNGEE. CDR3 length: 15 residues. Trimming pared 3 bases from V and 3 bases from J, leaving 16 bases between. The full variable domain, with the rest looked up from reference TRBV9 and TRBJ2-7, is DSGVTQTPKHLITATGQRVTLRCSPRSGDLSVYWYQQSLDQGLQFLIQYYNGEERAKGNILERFSAQQFPDLHSELNLSSLELGDSALYFCASSGGPGTNYEQYFGPGTRLTVT.